The T cell receptor (beta chain) described here comes from a study of cytomegalovirus exposure and HLA in healthy donors (dated by TCRdb to 2017 to 2019). About the study as a whole: In an earlier analysis of around 540 of the donors, approximately 260 Gb of sequence data and 117 million unique TCR beta sequences from 150 million to 200 million T cells were reported. Around 320 gigabases of sequencing data and 70 million to 100 million unique TCR sequences were included in an early release covering roughly 600 HLA-typed donors. Of the 350 to 400 genotyped donors, 81% fell in the genetic ancestry cluster associated with self-reported Caucasian donors. The aim of the study was to test whether cataloging public T cell receptors could identify signatures of past pathogen exposure. The study used immunosequencing to profile the T cell repertoires of approximately 640 subjects and linked those repertoires to cytomegalovirus serostatus. Along with the approximately 670-subject first cohort, a separate validation cohort of roughly 110 different subjects was used. To predict cytomegalovirus infection status, the study combined high-throughput TCR immunosequencing, statistical association of individual TCRs with disease status, and machine learning. A later analysis re-analyzed previously published TCR beta repertoires from 650 to 800 donors and added high-resolution HLA genotyping to study TCR occurrence patterns. In the later analysis, no new phenotypic data were used to find candidate immune exposures; instead, reliance was placed on TCR beta sequences and their occurrence across donors. To decide whether each TCR beta V gene segment behaved as functional or pseudogenic, an earlier analysis of fewer than 750 of the donors relied on high-throughput TCR beta sequencing. Alongside the repertoire data, information on donor age, sex, ethnicity and CMV serostatus was compiled. Genome-wide SNP genotypes for about 65% of the 666 donors were used in a later genetic analysis, which treated that subset as a discovery cohort. Every discovery cohort repertoire had been produced on one sequencing platform. HLA typing included class I and class II loci at four-digit resolution. The number of typed donors differed by locus: 629-630 for A, B, C, DRB1 and DQB1; about 520 for DQA1; 606 for DPA1; and around 490 for DPB1. Four to six DR-DQ haplotypes were handled as single units for association and clustering, since linkage in the cohort was strong. Among 300 to 500 genotyped donors of the cohort, an average of about 220,000 unique TCR beta nucleotide sequences was sequenced per donor, of which roughly 17% were non-productive. What the study reported, not specific to this receptor: Because counts were too low, some 17 rarely observed V segments, including chromosome 9 orphons, were left out of the earlier analysis of 587 of the donors. Several of the top co-occurrence clusters appeared to be linked to parvovirus B19, influenza, CMV and Epstein-Barr virus, according to a later analysis. In this cohort, only TCR beta chains were sequenced, and detectable features were limited by the absence of alpha or paired-chain data. Some IMGT-functional V segments, including TRBV6-2 and TRBV6-3, could not be told apart with the 87-base-pair reads, so those segments were excluded. A later analysis found that most CMV-associated TCR beta chains appeared HLA-restricted, with HLA associations seemingly driven largely by CMV exposure. Presence/absence analyses assumed roughly uniform sequencing depth across donors, an assumption that may not hold. The only immune exposure information available for the cohort was CMV serostatus. In a later analysis, HLA-associated TCR beta chains were found to be more clonally expanded and to have lower generation probabilities than equally common non-associated chains. A few of the identified cytomegalovirus-associated TCR beta chains were confirmed in vitro to be specific for cytomegalovirus antigens. Correlated functional status among segregating V segments might reflect linkage disequilibrium, but an unknown experimental factor could not be ruled out. Most TCR sequences were observed very rarely across donors, whereas some public TCRs were present in many individuals. When HLA alleles, especially DR and DQ, strongly co-occurred, TCR associations were difficult to assign to individual alleles. In a later genetic analysis, fewer N-insertions in productive TCRs were reported among donors in an Asian-associated ancestry cluster than the approximately 710-donor mean. An earlier analysis of approximately 600 of the donors showed that most TCR beta V segments appeared in productive rearrangements either about 87% or about 30% of the time, which broadly matched IMGT annotations. Specific HLA alleles were associated with 18,000 or so TCR beta sequences at a false discovery rate of 0.05 in a later analysis. The sequencing pipeline was judged likely to have produced a cluster of highly shared sequence variants as a technical artifact. The study gave a list of under 200 TCR beta chains associated with cytomegalovirus. A later genetic analysis associated a missense DCLRE1C variant with V-gene and J-gene trimming of TCR beta chains, and an independent cohort replicated the association. Cytomegalovirus status was reported to be diagnosed by the classifier with high specificity and sensitivity in both the original and validation cohorts. Because HLA typing was missing for some donors at each locus, association tests included only the typed subset. A later analysis found that TCR association rates varied across HLA loci, with DRB1 alleles showing the most associated TCRs and HLA-C alleles the fewest. It was suggested by the authors that the approach could potentially be generalized to other disease states and immunological phenotypes. A further reported finding was that TCR beta sequences accurately predicted the HLA-A and HLA-B alleles for most subjects in the first cohort.

Library construction relied on the immunoSEQ multiplex PCR assay. For the multiplex PCR, a mixture combining 60 forward primers for TCR Vbeta segments and 13 reverse primers for TCR Jbeta segments was used. The CDR3 region of rearranged TCR beta genes was amplified from genomic DNA with a multiplex PCR assay. The Illumina HiSeq System was used to sequence the amplified TCR beta libraries as 87-base-pair reads. As for how the authors treated the data: A later analysis tallied 80 million to 95 million unique TCR beta chains across the 660 or so repertoires, and about 10 million of those chains were shared by two or more donors. Raw reads were error-corrected and collapsed into unique sequences with a nearest-neighbor algorithm that merged closely related sequences to remove PCR and sequencing errors. V, D and J gene segments were assigned by aligning CDR3 sequences to IMGT reference sequences. Each retained sequence needed at least a six-nucleotide match to both a V gene segment and a J gene segment. A rearrangement was called productive if the CDR3 had no stop codons and remained in frame with V and J, and every other rearrangement was called non-productive. CDR3 was defined by IMGT convention, running from the second conserved V-encoded cysteine to the conserved J-encoded phenylalanine. The earlier analysis of some 600 of the donors excluded sequences that lacked an unambiguous match to a single V gene segment. An earlier analysis of 587 of the donors called V segments functional above 56.7% productive rearrangements and segregating when the between-donor standard deviation exceeded 5%. To diagnose cytomegalovirus status from the catalog of TCR beta chain sequences, a statistical classification framework was built. In a later analysis, V and J genes were assigned by comparing TCR nucleotide sequences against IMGT/GENE-DB human TR gene sequences. Using the TCRdist pipeline, a later analysis assigned CDR3 sequences along with most-parsimonious VDJ recombination scenarios. A later analysis defined each TCR beta chain by its CDR3 amino acid sequence plus V-gene family, and excluded reads lacking a unique V-gene family. In a later analysis, fewer than 600 highly shared, low-generation-probability nucleotide sequences were removed to address suspected cross-contamination and a sequencing artifact. A later analysis calculated a clonal expansion index for each public chain from normalized within-repertoire ranks of inferred template counts. A later analysis computed generation probabilities with a VDJ recombination model fitted to out-of-frame rearrangements, and checked the results against IGoR. In a later analysis, hypergeometric tests were used to score TCR-TCR, TCR-HLA and TCR-CMV co-occurrence, with a repertoire-size bias correction applied to TCR pairs. To estimate false discovery rates, a later analysis permuted the HLA or CMV assignments 20 times. In a later analysis, co-occurring TCRs were grouped using DBSCAN, with TCRdist sequence similarity added in when clustering inside HLA-allele-positive subsets. Co-occurrence clustering excluded repertoires with fewer than 30,000 or more than 120,000 public chains, plus five with anomalous nucleotide sharing. Drawn from immuneACCESS, this table holds only the in-frame rearrangements with V and J called that TCRdb kept. Clones are partly lost; checked studies trace under half to an unresolved V gene and leave the rest unexplained. From that table come the V and J calls and clone size; the DNA was used to work out D and trimming. The sample includes about 200,000 clones, with roughly 85% observed a single time. The top ten constitute about 2.5% of the sample.

From the cysteine up to the phenylalanine, the CDR3 has a length of 15 residues. This entry keeps only the CDR3 DNA: 45 bases, framed from base 1. V loses 5 bases of germline sequence and J loses 7 bases, and the interval between the two ends is 18 bases. In the germline V gene (reference sequence), CDR1 corresponds to MNHEY and CDR2 to SMNVEV. Of note for this clone: Its antigen target is currently unknown. Per-base qualities were not stored, and no clone one base away is much larger.

In total, approximately 700 healthy bone marrow donors made up the cohort. At the time of sampling, all cohort members were nominally healthy, though unrecorded immune exposures were likely present. The donor was CMV seronegative and belonged to the group of 352 seronegative cohort members. A peripheral blood sample was collected from each donor, and TCR beta sequencing was performed on peripheral blood mononuclear cells. The Qiagen DNeasy Blood Extraction Kit was used to extract genomic DNA from the blood cell samples. This TCR derives from a woman aged 45-60 years in good health and CMV-seronegative. The source material was PBMCs. The chain is made from TRBV27 and TRBJ1-5, with a weak D call of TRBD1 (6 bases match). The CDR3 region: CASSRAAGQNQPQHF. In nucleotide form, the sequence is TGTGCCAGCAGTCGCGCCGCTGGACAGAACCAGCCCCAGCATTTT.